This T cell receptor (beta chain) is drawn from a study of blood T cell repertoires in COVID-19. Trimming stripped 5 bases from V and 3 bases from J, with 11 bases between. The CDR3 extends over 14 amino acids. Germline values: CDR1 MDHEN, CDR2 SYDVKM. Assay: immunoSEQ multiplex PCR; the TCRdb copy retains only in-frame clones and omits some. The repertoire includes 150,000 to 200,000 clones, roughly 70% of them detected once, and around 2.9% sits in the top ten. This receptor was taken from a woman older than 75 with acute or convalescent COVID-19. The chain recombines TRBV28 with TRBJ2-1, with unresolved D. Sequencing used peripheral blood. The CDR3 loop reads CASSLSVLYNEQFF. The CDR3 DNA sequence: TGTGCCAGCAGTCTAAGCGTCCTCTACAATGAGCAGTTCTTC. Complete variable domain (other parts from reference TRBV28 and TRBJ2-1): DVKVTQSSRYLVKRTGEKVFLECVQDMDHENMFWYRQDPGLGLRLIYFSYDVKMKEKGDIPEGYSVSREKKERFSLILESASTNQTSMYLCASSLSVLYNEQFFGPGTRLTVL.